One sample yielded the 29 T cell receptor beta chains listed below, sequenced in a study of beta chain features in type 1 diabetes. Sequencing targeted expressed TCRB transcripts, as all isolated RNA had been reverse transcribed. Here immunoSEQ multiplex PCR was the method, and the copy in TCRdb shows in-frame clones only, minus some. The data show under 150,000 clones, around 50% seen once. Source material: Tregs from blood. The receptors come from a man aged 18 to 29 in good health.

This clone was seen once. The V call is TRBV10-3, the J call TRBJ1-2; TRBD1 aligns across 7 bases. V was pared by 8 bases and J by 3 bases, with 3 bases of the junction left unmatched. CDR3 length: 12 residues. CDR1 ENHRY and CDR2 SYGVKD come from the germline V gene. CDR3 sequence (DNA): TGTGCCATCGGAGGGACAGACTATGGCTACACCTTC. Translation gives CAIGGTDYGYTF.

J is TRBJ1-2 and V is TRBV18; D is uncertain. This CDR3 region has 13 residues. The V and J ends lost 2 bases and 8 bases respectively, with 12 bases between them. Germline lookup yields CDR1 KGHSH and CDR2 LQKENI. The CDR3 DNA is TGTGCCAGCTCACCAGTGGACGGACTAGGCTACACCTTC. Protein product: CASSPVDGLGYTF.

This clone was counted only a few times. As DNA, the CDR3 is TGCAGCGTTGACTCCTACACAGATACGCAGTATTTT. Encoded protein: CSVDSYTDTQYF. V is TRBV29-1 and J is TRBJ2-3; D not certain. Trimming cost V 3 bases and J 2 bases, with 6 bases left between them. The CDR3 length is 12 residues. Germline CDR1 is SQVTM and CDR2 is ANQGSEA.

This chain uses TRBV7-7 with TRBJ2-2, with TRBD2 matching over 10 bases. Germline V CDR1 and CDR2: SSHAT, FNYEAQ (reference sequence). The CDR3 consists of 16 residues. V lost 1 base and J lost 4; bases outside the gene matches: 3. CDR3 protein: CASSLGLAGATGELFF. The CDR3 region has the DNA TGTGCCAGCAGCTTAGGGCTAGCGGGGGCCACCGGGGAGCTGTTTTTT.

The CDR3 here is CASTKTGTSTDTQYF. The CDR3 DNA reads TGTGCCAGCACCAAAACGGGGACTAGCACAGATACGCAGTATTTT. V and J are TRBV7-3 and TRBJ2-3; TRBD2 is a possible D gene (6 bases). CDR3 length equals 15 residues. Germline V gene lookup returns CDR1 SGHTA and CDR2 FQGTGA. V lost 7 bases and J lost 0, with 14 bases in between. Together with reference TRBV7-3 and TRBJ2-3, the CDR3 gives the full variable domain: GAGVSQTPSNKVTEKGKYVELRCDPISGHTALYWYRQSLGQGPEFLIYFQGTGAADDSGLPNDRFFAVRPEGSVSTLKIQRTERGDSAVYLCASTKTGTSTDTQYFGPGTRLTVL.

The chain uses TRBV10-3 and TRBJ2-5, with 10 bases that match TRBD2. Looked up from germline, CDR1 is ENHRY and CDR2 is SYGVKD. The CDR3 totals 16 residues. The V segment lost 6 bases and the J segment 5 bases; nucleotides outside the gene matches: 12. The CDR3 nucleotides read TGTGCCATCAGAGGCTCTAGCGGGAGCTCCCGGGAGACCCAGTACTTC. This encodes CAIRGSSGSSRETQYF.

The chain links TRBV7-2 to TRBJ1-2; 8 bases agree with TRBD1. CDR3 length equals 16 residues. Losses at the gene ends were 3 bases for V and 8 bases for J; bases not matched to a gene: 14. From germline, CDR1 is SGHTA and CDR2 FQGNSA. DNA of the CDR3: TGTGCCAGCAGCTTTCGCGGGGCGGACAGGGCTCGAGGCTACACCTTC. It is translated as CASSFRGADRARGYTF.

V usage is TRBV7-2 and J usage is TRBJ2-3; possibly TRBD1 for D (5 bases). The CDR3 is made up of 14 amino acids. Trimming took 5 bases from V and 6 from J, leaving 15 bases between them. The germline V gene encodes CDR1 SGHTA and CDR2 FQGNSA. The CDR3 sequence: CASSRGQIQDTQYF. The CDR3 bases are TGTGCCAGCAGCCGCGGACAAATTCAGGATACGCAGTATTTT. The variable domain in full, completed from reference TRBV7-2 and TRBJ2-3, reads GAGVSQSPSNKVTEKGKDVELRCDPISGHTALYWYRQSLGQGLEFLIYFQGNSAPDKSGLPSDRFSAERTGGSVSTLTIQRTQQEDSAVYLCASSRGQIQDTQYFGPGTRLTVL.

This clone was picked up a small number of times. The CDR3 bases are TGTGCCAGCAGCGTAGCGGGACAGGGTTCCTACAATGAGCAGTTCTTC. It codes for CASSVAGQGSYNEQFF. The rearrangement uses TRBV9 and TRBJ2-1; 9 nucleotides align to TRBD1. The J segment lost 1 base and the V segment lost 0 bases, leaving 2 bases of the junction unmatched. Looked up from germline, CDR1 is SGDLS and CDR2 is YYNGEE. The CDR3 runs to 16 residues.

This chain uses TRBV19 with TRBJ2-1; TRBD1 might be the D (6 bases). The CDR3 sequence is 15 residues long. Germline values: CDR1 LNHDA, CDR2 SQIVND (reference sequence). V was shortened by 2 bases and J by 5 bases, with 13 bases between the two germline ends. CDR3 in amino acids: CASSIRGLGDNEQFF. CDR3 bases: TGTGCCAGTAGTATAAGGGGGTTGGGGGACAATGAGCAGTTCTTC.

This rearrangement joins TRBV6-5 to TRBJ1-2; tentatively, D is TRBD1 (5 bases). CDR3 length equals 13 residues. V gave up 6 bases and J gave up 8 bases, with 16 bases separating them. Germline V lookup: CDR1 MNHEY, CDR2 SVGAGI. The CDR3 sequence is CASSDAGVRGYTF. DNA for the CDR3: TGTGCCAGCAGCGACGCGGGGGTTCGGGGCTACACCTTC.

On this clone: One junction end does not reproduce the germline sequence, and a read error may be involved. The J gene is TRBJ2-2, the V gene TRBV27; a possible D gene is TRBD1 (5 bases). The CDR3 runs 13 residues. Germline-derived CDR1 and CDR2 are MNHEY and SMNVEV (reference sequence). The CDR3 nucleotides read TGTGCCAGCAGAACAACAGGCACCGGGCAGCTGTTTTTT. Translating it yields CASRTTGTGQLFF.

This clone was counted a few times. This sequence joins TRBV6-5 and TRBJ1-2; the D is unclear. CDR3 length: 14 residues. The germline V gene has CDR1 MNHEY and CDR2 SVGAGI. Trimming took off 0 bases at V and 2 bases at J, with 7 bases between the two ends. CDR3 coding DNA: TGTGCCAGCAGTTACTCGACCAGGAACTATGGCTACACCTTC. Its translation: CASSYSTRNYGYTF.

Here the CDR3 DNA reads TGCGCCAGCAGCTTGTCCTTCGACAGTGGGGCCTACGAGCAGTACTTC. Translating it yields CASSLSFDSGAYEQYF. The chain joins TRBV5-1 to TRBJ2-7; D perhaps matches TRBD1 (5 bases). CDR1 and CDR2 (germline): SGHRS, YFSETQ. This CDR3 has 16 amino acids. Trimming shortened V by 1 base and J by 2 bases, and 16 bases separated the two germline ends.

The CDR3 region is CSVGRDRGYEQYF. The CDR3 DNA reads TGCAGCGTTGGTCGGGACAGGGGGTACGAGCAGTACTTC. V and J are TRBV29-1 and TRBJ2-7; 11 bases are shared with TRBD1. Per germline, CDR1 SQVTM and CDR2 ANQGSEA. J lost 4 bases, V lost 4 bases, and 3 bases had no gene match. This CDR3 has 13 amino acids.

CDR3 DNA: TGTGCCAGCAGTGAAGGGGTGTGGGGACAGGCGGGGCCTGGGGCCAACGTCCTGACTTTC. It translates to CASSEGVWGQAGPGANVLTF. The chain has TRBV6-1 and TRBJ2-6, with 8 bases identical to TRBD1. V was pared by 1 base and J by 2 bases, with 13 bases of the junction left unmatched. CDR1 and CDR2 from the germline V gene are MNHNS and SASEGT. The CDR3 consists of 20 residues.

The V gene is TRBV19, the J gene TRBJ2-5; TRBD2 matches at 7 bases. The end of the DNA is better explained by TRBJ2-7, so the J call may be wrong. The CDR3 contains 15 residues. Germline-derived CDR1 and CDR2 are LNHDA and SQIVND (reference sequence). CDR3 residues: CASSIGSGGAYEQYF. The CDR3 DNA follows: TGTGCCAGTAGTATAGGTTCGGGGGGAGCCTACGAGCAGTACTTC.

This clone has more than one count but fewer than ten. This chain uses TRBV5-4 with TRBJ1-2, with D possibly being TRBD1 (6 bases). Germline V lookup: CDR1 SGHNT, CDR2 YYREEE (reference sequence). V shed 3 bases and J shed 8 bases, with 23 bases lying between them. The CDR3 sequence is 16 residues long. CDR3 residues: CASSSGQTRGYGGYTF. The CDR3 DNA sequence: TGTGCCAGCAGCTCGGGGCAGACCAGGGGATACGGCGGCTACACCTTC.

V and J are TRBV7-2 and TRBJ1-1, with TRBD1 as a possible D gene (6 bases). This CDR3 is 13 amino acids long. CDR1 and CDR2 from the germline V gene are SGHTA and FQGNSA. The V gene lost 5 bases and the J gene lost 8 bases, with 15 bases spanning the gap. The CDR3 here is CASSEDRRSEAFF. As DNA, the CDR3 is TGTGCCAGCAGCGAGGACAGAAGATCAGAAGCTTTCTTT.

This clone was counted a few times. This chain uses TRBV11-1 with TRBJ2-2; TRBD1 agrees at 10 bases. Looked up from germline, CDR1 is SGHAT and CDR2 is FQDESV (reference sequence). V was clipped by 5 bases and J by 5 bases; unmatched bases: 14. CDR3 size: 18 residues. CDR3: CASSNGQGGGTRTGELFF. CDR3 sequence (DNA): TGTGCCAGCAGCAACGGACAGGGGGGCGGGACGCGGACCGGGGAGCTGTTTTTT.

The gene calls are TRBV7-3 and TRBJ1-1; D not certain. Germline CDR1 reads SGHTA; CDR2 reads FQGTGA. The CDR3 has 13 amino acids. Between the trimmed V and J ends, which lost 5 bases and 4 bases, there was a span of 11 bases. The CDR3 nucleotides read TGTGCCAGCAGCATCAACTGGGCCACTGAAGCTTTCTTT. Its protein is CASSINWATEAFF.

This clone was counted between two and nine times. This chain uses TRBV4-3 with TRBJ2-7; D perhaps matches TRBD1 (5 bases). The V gene lost 0 bases and the J gene lost 0 bases, with 9 bases spanning the gap. CDR1 is LGHNA and CDR2 is YSLEER in the germline V gene. The CDR3 length is 15 residues. The CDR3, as DNA: TGCGCCAGCAGCCAAGATCGACAGAGCTCCTACGAGCAGTACTTC. This encodes CASSQDRQSSYEQYF.

The chain is built from TRBV10-3 and TRBJ2-7; D call uncertain. The germline V and J ends were trimmed by 0 bases and 4 bases, with 10 bases remaining between them. Germline V gives CDR1 ENHRY, CDR2 SYGVKD. The CDR3 is made up of 14 amino acids. The CDR3 DNA is TGTGCCATCAGTGAGTCTTTGGCATGGTACGAGCAGTACTTC. It encodes CAISESLAWYEQYF.

This chain links TRBV30 with TRBJ1-2; a possible D gene is TRBD1 (5 bases). CDR3 length equals 14 residues. V was pared by 1 base and J by 4 bases, with 13 bases between. CDR1 and CDR2 from the germline V gene are GTSNPN and SVGIG (reference sequence). The CDR3 sequence: CAWSEVRQFYGYTF. CDR3 nucleotides: TGTGCCTGGAGTGAAGTAAGACAGTTCTATGGCTACACCTTC.

The chain recombines TRBV7-9 with TRBJ1-3; D gene uncertain. The V end was cut by 2 bases, the J end by 0 bases, with 11 bases between. The germline CDR1 and CDR2 sequences are SEHNR and FQNEAQ (reference sequence). This CDR3 region has 16 residues. This chain's CDR3 is CASSLTRISSGNTIYF. CDR3 bases: TGTGCCAGCAGCTTAACCCGAATCAGCTCTGGAAACACCATATATTTT.

The rearrangement uses TRBV30 and TRBJ1-3; TRBD1 matches at 8 bases. V gave up 4 bases and J gave up 4 bases; unmatched junction bases: 3. The germline CDR1 and CDR2 sequences are GTSNPN and SVGIG (reference sequence). This CDR3 spans 13 amino acids. This CDR3 reads CAWTGGDGNTIYF. DNA of the CDR3: TGTGCCTGGACAGGGGGCGACGGAAACACCATATATTTT.

The chain has TRBV28 and TRBJ2-5; the D gene is possibly TRBD1 (5 bases). Germline CDR1 MDHEN, CDR2 SYDVKM. The CDR3 consists of 13 residues. V was pared by 6 bases and J by 3 bases, with 11 bases between. The DNA of the CDR3 is TGTGCCAGCAGCCTTGCCAGGGAAGAGACCCAGTACTTC. It translates to CASSLAREETQYF. The full variable domain, in which reference TRBV28 and TRBJ2-5 provide the parts outside the CDR3, is DVKVTQSSRYLVKRTGEKVFLECVQDMDHENMFWYRQDPGLGLRLIYFSYDVKMKEKGDIPEGYSVSREKKERFSLILESASTNQTSMYLCASSLAREETQYFGPGTRLLVL.

This clone appeared a few times. This chain links TRBV5-6 with TRBJ1-2, with D unclear. CDR1 is SGHDT and CDR2 is YYEEEE in the germline V gene. CDR3 length: 16 amino acids. Trimming took 4 bases from V and 5 from J, leaving 21 bases between them. The CDR3 sequence: CASSRLRAVRAYGYTF. Written as DNA, the CDR3 is TGTGCCAGCAGCCGACTTCGGGCGGTGAGGGCGTATGGCTACACCTTC.

This chain connects TRBV2 to TRBJ2-5; D perhaps matches TRBD2 (5 bases). Trimming left V 6 bases short and J 3 bases short, with 11 bases between. Germline V gives CDR1 SNHLY, CDR2 FYNNEI. The CDR3 loop spans 13 amino acids. CDR3 amino acids: CASSSGIEETQYF. CDR3 DNA: TGTGCCAGCAGCTCCGGGATCGAAGAGACCCAGTACTTC.